Listed here is a single T cell receptor beta chain. Those who participated ranged in age from roughly 18 to 89 years and resided in some 24 US areas. The sample belongs to a study of blood T cell repertoires in COVID-19. For the study at large: Some COVID-19 samples were acute and others convalescent; all came from the United States, Italy and Spain. From T cells, B-cell-depleted T cells, or PBMCs came the material, which was cDNA or gDNA.

Germline CDR1 and CDR2: SGHKS and YYEKEE (reference sequence). Trimming cost V 0 bases and J 6 bases, with 11 bases left between them. This CDR3 has 14 amino acids. Per the authors' pipeline: Reference gene primer amplification in the assay estimated nucleated cell counts. Produced via immunoSEQ multiplex PCR; TCRdb's table is partial and in-frame only. V and J calls and clone size are copied from that table; D and trimming were computed from the DNA. The sample records approximately 240,000 clones, around 90% being singletons. The receptor was derived from a woman between 25 and 40 years old with acute COVID-19. The sample taken for sequencing was PBMCs or T cells enriched from blood (not recorded which). The chain uses TRBV5-5 and TRBJ2-3; the D gene is possibly TRBD2 (5 bases). The CDR3 DNA follows: TGTGCCAGCAGCTTGGAGTCTAGCCGTGATACGCAGTATTTT. It encodes CASSLESSRDTQYF. Looking up the rest from reference TRBV5-5 and TRBJ2-3 gives the full variable domain: DAGVTQSPTHLIKTRGQQVTLRCSPISGHKSVSWYQQVLGQGPQFIFQYYEKEERGRGNFPDRFSARQFPNYSSELNVNALLLGDSALYLCASSLESSRDTQYFGPGTRLTVL.